The following is a TCR beta chain sequence with its context. TRAV- and TRBV-specific primers were used for first-strand cDNA, which covered alpha and beta chains. TCR amplification involved 20 PCR cycles with a constant-region primer and V-primer adapter. TCRdb analysed the reads with MiXCR anew, one entry per CDR3 protein. The profile shows more than 45,000 distinct CDR3 sequences, less than 25% of them singletons. Time point given: before trial treatment. As a condition of eligibility, patients had advanced solid tumors lacking tumor-infiltrating lymphocytes. The germline V gene encodes CDR1 SNHLY and CDR2 FYNNEI. The V end was cut by 7 bases, the J end by 8 bases, with 9 bases between. This CDR3 spans 11 amino acids. This sample was taken from a study of low-dose radiotherapy and immunotherapy resistance in tumors.

The chain recombines TRBV2 with TRBJ2-1; no reliable D call. This receptor was obtained from a male donor with prostate cancer. The starting material was PBMCs, obtained before treatment. CDR3 sequence reads: CASTTIHEQFF. The CDR3 nucleotides are TGTGCCAGCACCACAATCCATGAGCAGTTCTTC.